The TCR beta chain described here comes from a study of early T cells in non-severe SARS-CoV-2 infection. About the research overall: With bulk RNA from unsorted whole blood as input, sequencing yielded unpaired chains.

CDR3 length: 14 residues. Trimming shortened V by 5 bases and J by 4 bases, and 15 bases separated the two germline ends. Germline assignment: CDR1 WNHNN and CDR2 SYGVQD (reference sequence). This clonotype occurred a few times. One entry per CDR3 protein results from TCRdb running MiXCR on the 5' RACE reads. This sample has more than 60,000 distinct CDR3 sequences, with approximately 12% found just once. This clonotype originated in an adult who was a healthcare worker with PCR-confirmed SARS-CoV-2 infection or an uninfected control (not recorded which). The donor label of this sample is uncertain. This chain links TRBV10-1 with TRBJ2-7; unclear D gene. Sequences were derived from whole blood, sampled at baseline. CDR3 DNA sequence: TGCGCCAGCAGTCCCGATCCGACAAGTTACGAGCAGTACGTC. This encodes CASSPDPTSYEQYV.